The 30 T cell receptor beta chains below were found in one sample sequenced in a study of blood T cells in healthy people across ages. Next came a second PCR, run for about 6 to 11 cycles, which used a sample-barcoded 5' primer along with a J-beta primer mix. TCRdb reanalysed the 5' RACE reads using MiXCR and keeps one entry per CDR3 protein. The data contain over 950,000 distinct CDR3 sequences, under 40% of them singletons. Source material: blood. These receptors were collected from a man aged 18 to 29 in good health.

J is TRBJ1-5 and V is TRBV6-5, with D perhaps TRBD1 (5 bases). The germline V gene has CDR1 MNHEY and CDR2 SVGAGI. V was cut by 8 bases and J by 4 bases, with 12 bases left in between. The CDR3 loop spans 13 amino acids. The CDR3 coding sequence is TGTGCCAGCGGTGGGGGACCTAATCAGCCCCAGCATTTT. Translating it yields CASGGGPNQPQHF.

The rearrangement links TRBV6-5 to TRBJ1-1; D is ambiguous. CDR1 and CDR2 from the germline V gene are MNHEY and SVGAGI. The CDR3 has 11 residues. V was shortened by 10 bases and J by 1 base, with 7 bases between the two germline ends. DNA of the CDR3: TGTGCCACCAGCTCGAACACTGAAGCTTTCTTT. It codes for CATSSNTEAFF.

The rearrangement uses TRBV10-3 and TRBJ2-1; 7 bases match TRBD1. The CDR3 extends over 14 amino acids. Germline CDR1 ENHRY, CDR2 SYGVKD. V was clipped by 6 bases and J by 0 bases; unmatched bases: 2. The CDR3 is CAIRPGGSYNEQFF. CDR3 nucleotides: TGTGCCATCAGGCCAGGGGGCTCCTACAATGAGCAGTTCTTC.

As for this clonotype: A single base separates this from a much larger clone, so it may be a read error. The rearrangement links TRBV30 to TRBJ1-1, with D possibly TRBD1 on 5 matching bases. V was clipped by 2 bases and J by 0 bases, with 7 bases between them. Germline V gene sequence: CDR1 GTSNPN, CDR2 SVGIG (reference sequence). CDR3 length equals 13 residues. CDR3 sequence reads: CAWSKGMNTEAFF. The CDR3 nucleotides read TGTGCCTGGAGTAAGGGGATGAACACTGAAGCTTTCTTT.

V gene TRBV20-1 combines with J gene TRBJ2-3, with D maybe TRBD1 (5 bases). The CDR3 loop spans 14 amino acids. The germline gives CDR1 DFQATT, CDR2 SNEGSKA (reference sequence). V lost 8 bases to trimming and J lost 1 base, with 16 bases between them. The CDR3 sequence is CSRPGLTGTDTQYF. DNA for the CDR3: TGCAGTAGACCTGGCCTGACAGGCACAGATACGCAGTATTTT.

The rearrangement uses TRBV4-3 and TRBJ2-3; no clear D. The CDR3 sequence is 16 residues long. The germline gives CDR1 LGHNA, CDR2 YSLEER. Trimming removed 4 bases at V and 1 base at J, with 15 bases between. CDR3 loop: CASSLQENRGTDTQYF. The CDR3, as DNA: TGCGCCAGCAGCCTGCAGGAGAACAGAGGCACAGATACGCAGTATTTT.

The CDR3: CASSPQGGPETQYF. As DNA, the CDR3 is TGTGCCAGCAGCCCACAAGGGGGACCAGAGACCCAGTACTTC. The rearrangement links TRBV11-3 to TRBJ2-5, with D perhaps TRBD1 (6 bases). Trimming pared 5 bases from V and 4 bases from J, leaving 14 bases between. Germline V CDR1 and CDR2: SGHNT, YENEEA. The CDR3 is made up of 14 amino acids.

This chain links TRBV12-3 or TRBV12-4 with TRBJ1-2, with 7 bases matching TRBD1. The V and J ends lost 4 bases and 3 bases, in that order; junction bases with no gene match: 8. The CDR3 is 15 residues long. The CDR3 DNA sequence: TGTGCCAGCAGTTCTAGACTCGGGACAGACTATGGCTACACCTTC. Residues: CASSSRLGTDYGYTF.

The chain recombines TRBV6-1 with TRBJ2-4; no clear D gene. The V gene's germline CDR1 is MNHNS and CDR2 SASEGT. The CDR3 has 14 amino acids. V dropped 7 bases and J dropped 5 bases, with 15 bases sitting between them. The CDR3 DNA reads as TGTGCCAGCACCCGGGTGGGGAATGAAAACATTCAGTACTTC. Its protein product is CASTRVGNENIQYF.

V and J are TRBV6-2 or TRBV6-3 and TRBJ2-1, with 7 bases matching TRBD2. Germline V gene data show CDR1 as MNHEY and CDR2 as SVGEGT. The CDR3 loop spans 19 amino acids. The V and J ends lost 3 bases and 0 bases, in that order; junction bases with no gene match: 14. In DNA, the CDR3 is TGTGCCAGCAGTTATAGGGGTACGAGCGGGGAGATCTCCTACAATGAGCAGTTCTTC. This sequence encodes CASSYRGTSGEISYNEQFF.

Concerning this clonotype itself: Because it lacks the conserved phenylalanine or tryptophan at the end, this CDR3 is likely a read error. The genes are TRBV20-1 and TRBJ2-3; the match to TRBD2 covers 7 bases. Germline-derived CDR1 and CDR2 are DFQATT and SNEGSKA (reference sequence). The CDR3 totals 13 residues. With 6 bases clipped from V and 2 bases from J, the junction kept 5 bases outside the gene matches. The CDR3 DNA reads TGCAGTGCACCGAGCGGGACCACAGATACGCAGTATTTA. It translates to CSAPSGTTDTQYL.

This clonotype came up a few times. The rearrangement links TRBV6-2 or TRBV6-3 to TRBJ1-2; TRBD1 agrees at 7 bases. Germline lookup yields CDR1 MNHEY and CDR2 SVGEGT. V lost 5 bases to trimming and J lost 4 bases; unmatched junction nucleotides: 16. CDR3 length: 17 residues. The CDR3 bases are TGTGCCAGCAGTACAGGGCCGACAGGGCTATCCGCCTATGGCTACACCTTC. Its translation is CASSTGPTGLSAYGYTF.

The genes are TRBV20-1 and TRBJ2-3, with D possibly TRBD2 on 5 matching bases. From germline, CDR1 is DFQATT and CDR2 SNEGSKA (reference sequence). Trimming took off 3 bases at V and 4 bases at J, with 8 bases between the two ends. The CDR3 has 12 residues. The CDR3 nucleotides are TGCAGTGCTAGGGACTTTTCAGATACGCAGTATTTT. This encodes CSARDFSDTQYF.

This clonotype appeared a few times. The chain uses TRBV4-1 and TRBJ1-2; TRBD1 might be the D (5 bases). This CDR3 has 14 amino acids. Germline V gene data show CDR1 as MGHRA and CDR2 as YSYEKL. Trimming cost V 1 base and J 9 bases, with 15 bases left between them. In DNA, the CDR3 is TGCGCCAGCAGCCAAGCTGCAGGGTATTCGAGCTACACCTTC. Translation gives CASSQAAGYSSYTF.

This chain's CDR3 is CSSQGIGDEQYF. The CDR3 DNA is TGCAGTTCACAGGGGATAGGGGACGAGCAGTACTTC. The chain joins TRBV20-1 to TRBJ2-7; 7 nucleotides align to TRBD1. This CDR3 is built from 12 residues. V shed 8 bases and J 5 bases; nucleotides not matched to a gene: 9. CDR1 is DFQATT, CDR2 SNEGSKA, per germline (reference sequence).

This clonotype occurred a few times. The chain couples TRBV6-2 or TRBV6-3 to TRBJ1-2; perhaps TRBD1 as D (6 bases). CDR1 and CDR2 from the germline V gene are MNHEY and SVGEGT. The CDR3 is 15 residues long. Trimming pared 5 bases from V and 4 bases from J, leaving 17 bases between. The DNA of the CDR3 is TGTGCCAGCAGTGACCGCTACGGGGGGCCCTATGGCTACACCTTC. Amino acids: CASSDRYGGPYGYTF.

Here the CDR3 reads CAGRTGGNTEAFF. CDR3 nucleotides: TGTGCCGGCCGGACCGGGGGGAACACTGAAGCTTTCTTT. This sequence joins TRBV10-3 and TRBJ1-1; D might be TRBD1 (5 bases). This CDR3 is 13 amino acids long. Deletions cut 11 bases from V and 1 base from J, with 14 bases between. The V gene's germline CDR1 is ENHRY and CDR2 SYGVKD.

In this sample, this clonotype turned up many times. The chain links TRBV4-2 to TRBJ1-6, with D unclear. V was shortened by 2 bases and J by 8 bases, with 10 bases between the two germline ends. The germline V gene has CDR1 LGHNA and CDR2 YNFKEQ. The CDR3 is 14 residues long. CDR3 sequence: CASSQPMGDSPLHF. Here the CDR3 DNA reads TGTGCCAGCAGCCAACCCATGGGAGATTCACCCCTCCACTTT.

The gene calls are TRBV9 and TRBJ1-1, with 8 nucleotides matching TRBD1. V lost 4 bases to trimming and J lost 1 base; unmatched junction nucleotides: 9. Germline V lookup: CDR1 SGDLS, CDR2 YYNGEE. The CDR3 totals 16 residues. The CDR3 protein is CASSPSPGTGNTEAFF. CDR3 nucleotides: TGTGCCAGCAGCCCCTCCCCCGGGACAGGGAACACTGAAGCTTTCTTT.

The chain combines TRBV6-1 with TRBJ1-1, with a possible D match to TRBD1 (5 bases). The CDR3 length is 15 residues. CDR1 MNHNS and CDR2 SASEGT come from the germline V gene. V dropped 3 bases and J dropped 3 bases, with 14 bases sitting between them. CDR3 sequence reads: CASSETGTGDTEAFF. DNA for the CDR3: TGTGCCAGCAGTGAGACCGGGACGGGGGACACTGAAGCTTTCTTT.

The chain is built from TRBV11-2 and TRBJ2-7; TRBD1 aligns across 7 bases. V shed 3 bases and J 9 bases; nucleotides not matched to a gene: 11. CDR1 and CDR2 (germline): SGHAT, FQNNGV. This CDR3 region has 14 residues. The CDR3 DNA is TGTGCCAGCAGCTTCCCGCCGGGACAGTTGGGGCAGTACTTC. It is translated as CASSFPPGQLGQYF.

The rearrangement links TRBV5-1 to TRBJ2-5, with D possibly being TRBD2 (5 bases). Germline CDR1 and CDR2: SGHRS and YFSETQ. V lost 2 bases and J 4 bases, leaving 12 bases between the germline ends. This CDR3 has 14 residues. CDR3 nucleotides: TGCGCCAGCAGCTTACGGGGAGAGGTAGAGACCCAGTACTTC. Translating gives CASSLRGEVETQYF.

This clonotype has more than one count but fewer than ten. The rearrangement joins TRBV27 to TRBJ2-3, with D tentatively TRBD1 (6 bases). Germline CDR1 and CDR2: MNHEY and SMNVEV (reference sequence). V was shortened by 1 base and J by 2 bases, with 10 bases between the two germline ends. The CDR3 totals 15 residues. CDR3 nucleotides: TGTGCCAGCAGTTTATTGGACAGATTCACAGATACGCAGTATTTT. Translated, it gives CASSLLDRFTDTQYF.

V gene TRBV20-1 combines with J gene TRBJ2-5, with 9 bases that match TRBD2. CDR1 and CDR2 from the germline V gene are DFQATT and SNEGSKA (reference sequence). The CDR3 runs to 14 residues. The trim removed 3 bases at V and 2 bases at J, leaving 4 bases unmatched. Here the CDR3 DNA reads TGCAGTGCTAGGCTCAGCGGGGGGCAAGAGACCCAGTACTTC. Translating it yields CSARLSGGQETQYF.

This clonotype has at least ten counts. The gene calls are TRBV20-1 and TRBJ1-2; unclear D gene. Germline V gene sequence: CDR1 DFQATT, CDR2 SNEGSKA (reference sequence). The CDR3 runs 11 residues. V lost 0 bases to trimming and J lost 11 bases, with 10 bases between them. The CDR3 coding sequence is TGCAGTGCTAGAGATGATTGGGAGTACACCTTC. This sequence encodes CSARDDWEYTF.

The J gene is TRBJ1-2, the V gene TRBV6-5, with D possibly being TRBD1 (5 bases). V was pared by 6 bases and J by 4 bases, with 12 bases between. The CDR3 loop spans 13 amino acids. The germline V gene encodes CDR1 MNHEY and CDR2 SVGAGI. This chain's CDR3 is CASSRDPSYGYTF. CDR3 DNA sequence: TGTGCCAGCAGCCGGGACCCCAGCTATGGCTACACCTTC.

To note about this clonotype: A junction boundary mismatches the germline segment, possibly from a read error. V gene TRBV24-1 combines with J gene TRBJ2-3, with D perhaps TRBD1 or TRBD2 (5 bases each). CDR3 length: 16 residues. Germline V gene lookup returns CDR1 KGHDR and CDR2 SFDVKD. The chain's CDR3 is CATSPRGGFQTDTEYF. CDR3 nucleotide sequence: TGTGCCACCAGCCCACGTGGGGGATTCCAGACAGATACGGAGTATTTT.

The J gene is TRBJ1-3, the V gene TRBV5-1; D unclear. The CDR3 is made up of 17 amino acids. The germline CDR1 and CDR2 sequences are SGHRS and YFSETQ. V lost 0 bases to trimming and J lost 1 base, with 14 bases between them. The CDR3 region has the DNA TGCGCCAGCAGCTTGGAGGGCTCCAAGACGTCTGGAAACACCATATATTTT. Translating gives CASSLEGSKTSGNTIYF. Full variable domain (outside the CDR3, taken from reference TRBV5-1 and TRBJ1-3): KAGVTQTPRYLIKTRGQQVTLSCSPISGHRSVSWYQQTPGQGLQFLFEYFSETQRNKGNFPGRFSGRQFSNSRSEMNVSTLELGDSALYLCASSLEGSKTSGNTIYFGEGSWLTVV.

The genes are TRBV6-6 and TRBJ2-3, with D perhaps TRBD2 (6 bases). V was trimmed by 5 bases and J by 0 bases, leaving 9 bases between them. CDR1 and CDR2 (germline): MNHNY, SVGAGI (reference sequence). The CDR3 runs 14 residues. CDR3: CASSTRGSTDTQYF. The DNA of the CDR3 is TGTGCCAGCAGTACGCGGGGAAGCACAGATACGCAGTATTTT.

This clonotype came up a few times. The V gene is TRBV5-1, the J gene TRBJ2-1; possible D gene TRBD1, 6 bases. CDR1 and CDR2 from the germline V gene are SGHRS and YFSETQ. The CDR3 is 14 amino acids. V was pared by 0 bases and J by 9 bases, with 13 bases between. DNA for the CDR3: TGCGCCAGCAGCTTGGATGGGGGCCTGGGTGAGCAGTTCTTC. It encodes CASSLDGGLGEQFF.